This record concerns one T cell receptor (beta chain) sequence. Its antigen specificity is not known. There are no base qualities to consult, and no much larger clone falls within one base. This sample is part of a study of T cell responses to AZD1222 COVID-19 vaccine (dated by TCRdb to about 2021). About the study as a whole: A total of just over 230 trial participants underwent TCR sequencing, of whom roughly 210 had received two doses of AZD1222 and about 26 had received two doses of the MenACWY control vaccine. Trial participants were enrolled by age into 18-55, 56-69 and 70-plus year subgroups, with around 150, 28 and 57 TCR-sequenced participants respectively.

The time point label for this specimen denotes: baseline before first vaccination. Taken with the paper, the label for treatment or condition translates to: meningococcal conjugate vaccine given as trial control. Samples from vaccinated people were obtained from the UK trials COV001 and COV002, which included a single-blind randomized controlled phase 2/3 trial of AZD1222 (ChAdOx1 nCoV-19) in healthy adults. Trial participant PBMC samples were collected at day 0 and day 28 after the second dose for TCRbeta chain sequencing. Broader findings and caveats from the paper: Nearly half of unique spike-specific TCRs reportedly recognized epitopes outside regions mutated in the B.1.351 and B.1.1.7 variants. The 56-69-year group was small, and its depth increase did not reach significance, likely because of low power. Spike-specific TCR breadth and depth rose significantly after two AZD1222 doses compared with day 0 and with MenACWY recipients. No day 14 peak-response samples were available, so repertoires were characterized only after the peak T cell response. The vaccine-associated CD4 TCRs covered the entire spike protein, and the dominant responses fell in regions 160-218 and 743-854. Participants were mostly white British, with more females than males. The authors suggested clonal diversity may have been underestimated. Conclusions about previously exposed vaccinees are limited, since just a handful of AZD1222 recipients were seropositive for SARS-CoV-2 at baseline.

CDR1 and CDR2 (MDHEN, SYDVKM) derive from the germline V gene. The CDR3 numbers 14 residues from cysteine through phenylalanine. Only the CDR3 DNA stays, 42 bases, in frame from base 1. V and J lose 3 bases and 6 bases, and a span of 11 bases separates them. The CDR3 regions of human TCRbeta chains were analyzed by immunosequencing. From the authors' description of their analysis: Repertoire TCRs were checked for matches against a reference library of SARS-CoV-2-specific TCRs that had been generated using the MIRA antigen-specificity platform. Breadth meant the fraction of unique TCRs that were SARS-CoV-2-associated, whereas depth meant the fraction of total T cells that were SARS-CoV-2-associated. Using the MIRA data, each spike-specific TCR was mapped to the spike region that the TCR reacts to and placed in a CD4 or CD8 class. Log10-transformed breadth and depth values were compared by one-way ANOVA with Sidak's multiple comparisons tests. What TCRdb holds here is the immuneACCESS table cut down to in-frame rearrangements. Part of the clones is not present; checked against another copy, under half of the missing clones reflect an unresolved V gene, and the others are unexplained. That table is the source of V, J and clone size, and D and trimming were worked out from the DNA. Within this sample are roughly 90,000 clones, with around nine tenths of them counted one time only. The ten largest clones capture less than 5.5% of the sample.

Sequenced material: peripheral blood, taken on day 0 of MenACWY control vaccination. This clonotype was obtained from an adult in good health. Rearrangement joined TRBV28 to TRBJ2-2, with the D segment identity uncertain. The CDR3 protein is CASSFVPQSGELFF. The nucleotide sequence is TGTGCCAGCAGTTTTGTCCCTCAGTCCGGGGAGCTGTTTTTT.